This TCR beta chain was captured by sequencing in a study of blood T cell repertoires in COVID-19. Overall study context: Donors in the United States, Italy and Spain gave samples during acute or convalescent COVID-19.

Germline CDR1 reads SEHNR; CDR2 reads FQNEAQ (reference sequence). This CDR3 contains 16 residues. V lost 3 bases, J lost 0 bases, and 12 bases lay in between. Repertoires were generated with immunoSEQ multiplex PCR, while TCRdb's copy carries only in-frame clones and drops some. The sample contains about 270,000 clones, 75% to 90% of which appear only once. Sequencing was performed on peripheral blood. The rearrangement joins TRBV7-9 to TRBJ2-1, with no clear D. This clonotype was obtained from a woman aged 70-85 years with COVID-19, enrolled during active disease. This CDR3 is CASSFLSTSSYNEQFF. The CDR3 nucleotides read TGTGCCAGCAGCTTTCTTAGCACGTCCTCCTACAATGAGCAGTTCTTC.